This passage covers 7 T cell receptor beta chains from one sample sequenced in a study of blood T cell repertoires in COVID-19. The data were produced by immunoSEQ multiplex PCR, yet TCRdb's version contains in-frame clones alone and is incomplete. The table shows around 150,000 clones, with 80% to 95% occurring only once. The specimen was peripheral blood. The receptors stem from an older woman with COVID-19, enrolled during active disease.

The chain employs TRBV15 and TRBJ1-4; D unresolved. V dropped 6 bases and J dropped 10 bases, with 12 bases sitting between them. CDR1 LNHNV and CDR2 YYDKDF come from the germline V gene (reference sequence). CDR3 length equals 12 residues. CDR3 nucleotides: TGTGCCACCAGTCGGCCTCAGGTAAAACTGTTTTTT. This gives the protein CATSRPQVKLFF.

The rearrangement joins TRBV6-6 to TRBJ1-5, with a possible D match to TRBD1 (5 bases). Germline values: CDR1 MNHNY, CDR2 SVGAGI (reference sequence). The CDR3 has 14 amino acids. Deletions cut 6 bases from V and 7 bases from J, with 16 bases between. As DNA, the CDR3 is TGTGCCAGCAGCGTAACGGGGGTAGAGCAGCCCCAGCATTTT. This codes for CASSVTGVEQPQHF.

This chain connects TRBV7-2 to TRBJ1-2; D is ambiguous. Germline CDR1 and CDR2: SGHTA and FQGNSA. V shed 6 bases and J shed 7 bases, with 18 bases lying between them. The CDR3 totals 14 residues. The CDR3 DNA follows: TGTGCCAGCAGATTAAACACGGGTGCGGTTGGCTACACCTTC. It translates to CASRLNTGAVGYTF. Full variable domain (rest looked up from reference TRBV7-2 and TRBJ1-2): GAGVSQSPSNKVTEKGKDVELRCDPISGHTALYWYRQSLGQGLEFLIYFQGNSAPDKSGLPSDRFSAERTGGSVSTLTIQRTQQEDSAVYLCASRLNTGAVGYTFGSGTRLTVV.

The rearrangement links TRBV6-5 to TRBJ1-4; 7 nucleotides line up with TRBD1. Germline lookup yields CDR1 MNHEY and CDR2 SVGAGI. The CDR3 has 16 residues. The V and J ends lost 2 bases and 10 bases, in that order; junction bases with no gene match: 13. CDR3 residues: CASSYEGSGTEAKLFF. The CDR3, as DNA: TGTGCCAGCAGTTACGAAGGGTCCGGGACAGAGGCAAAACTGTTTTTT.

The V gene is TRBV5-3, the J gene TRBJ1-1, with unresolved D. TRBV5-3 is an open reading frame whose function is uncertain. This CDR3 is built from 16 residues. V dropped 0 bases and J dropped 7 bases, with 19 bases sitting between them. The CDR3 DNA reads as TGTGCCAGAAGCTTGGCAGGATTTTCAGGTACGAATGAAGCTTTCTTT. Translation gives CARSLAGFSGTNEAFF.

J is TRBJ1-4 and V is TRBV18, with D perhaps matching TRBD1 (6 bases). Trimming pared 3 bases from V and 2 bases from J, leaving 16 bases between. The CDR3 is 17 residues long. Germline V gene data show CDR1 as KGHSH and CDR2 as LQKENI. The CDR3 region is CASSPRTGLLTNEKLFF. CDR3 sequence (DNA): TGTGCCAGCTCACCGCGAACAGGGTTGCTCACTAATGAAAAACTGTTTTTT.

Points on this clone: One junction end does not reproduce the germline sequence, and a read error may be involved. The rearrangement joins TRBV4-3 to TRBJ2-3; TRBD2 agrees at 10 bases. Germline loops: CDR1 LGHNA, CDR2 YSLEER. The CDR3 has 17 amino acids. Written as DNA, the CDR3 is TGCGCCAGCAACCAAGTTGCAGCGGGGGGGTACACAGATACGCAGTATTTT. The encoded protein is CASNQVAAGGYTDTQYF.